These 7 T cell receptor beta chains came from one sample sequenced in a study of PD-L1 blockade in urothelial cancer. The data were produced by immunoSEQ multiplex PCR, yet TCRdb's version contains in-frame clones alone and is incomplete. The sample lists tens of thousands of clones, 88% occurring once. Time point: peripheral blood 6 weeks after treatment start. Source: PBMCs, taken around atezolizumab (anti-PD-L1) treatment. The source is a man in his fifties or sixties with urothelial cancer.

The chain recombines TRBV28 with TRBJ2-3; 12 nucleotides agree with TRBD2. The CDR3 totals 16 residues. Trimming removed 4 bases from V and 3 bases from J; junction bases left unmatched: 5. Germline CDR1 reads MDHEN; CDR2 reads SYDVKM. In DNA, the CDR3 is TGTGCCAGCAGTTCTAGCGGGAGGGCCAGTACAGATACGCAGTATTTT. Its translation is CASSSSGRASTDTQYF.

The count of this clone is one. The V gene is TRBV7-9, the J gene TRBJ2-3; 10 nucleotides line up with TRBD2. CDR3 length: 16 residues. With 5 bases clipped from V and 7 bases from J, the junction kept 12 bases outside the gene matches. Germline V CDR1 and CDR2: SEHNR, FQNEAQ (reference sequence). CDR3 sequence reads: CASSPTGASGSNTQYF. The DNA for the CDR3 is TGTGCCAGCAGCCCTACCGGGGCTAGCGGGAGTAATACGCAGTATTTT.

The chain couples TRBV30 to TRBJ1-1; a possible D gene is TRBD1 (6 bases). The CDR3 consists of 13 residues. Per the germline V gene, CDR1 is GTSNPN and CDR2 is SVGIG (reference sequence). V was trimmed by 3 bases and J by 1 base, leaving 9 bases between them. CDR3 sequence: CAWRGGPNTEAFF. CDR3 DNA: TGTGCCTGGAGGGGGGGGCCGAACACTGAAGCTTTCTTT.

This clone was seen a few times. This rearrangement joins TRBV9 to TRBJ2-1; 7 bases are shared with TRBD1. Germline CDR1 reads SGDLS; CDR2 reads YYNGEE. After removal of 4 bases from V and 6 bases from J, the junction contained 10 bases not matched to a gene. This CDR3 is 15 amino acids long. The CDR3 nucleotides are TGTGCCAGCAGCTTGGGACAGCACCAGGCCAATGAGCAGTTCTTC. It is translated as CASSLGQHQANEQFF.

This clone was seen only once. CDR3: CASSPTGVNEKLFF. The CDR3 DNA follows: TGCGCCAGCAGCCCGACAGGGGTAAATGAAAAACTGTTTTTT. This rearrangement joins TRBV5-1 to TRBJ1-4; 8 bases line up with TRBD1. V shed 4 bases and J 5 bases; nucleotides not matched to a gene: 4. Germline V gene data show CDR1 as SGHRS and CDR2 as YFSETQ. The CDR3 runs 14 residues.

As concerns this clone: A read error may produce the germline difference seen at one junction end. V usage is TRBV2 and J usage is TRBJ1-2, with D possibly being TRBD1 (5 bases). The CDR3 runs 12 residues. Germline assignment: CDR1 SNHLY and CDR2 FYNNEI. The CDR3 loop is CASSEGAGGYTF. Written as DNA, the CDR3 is TGTGCCAGCAGCGAAGGGGCGGGGGGCTACACCTTC.

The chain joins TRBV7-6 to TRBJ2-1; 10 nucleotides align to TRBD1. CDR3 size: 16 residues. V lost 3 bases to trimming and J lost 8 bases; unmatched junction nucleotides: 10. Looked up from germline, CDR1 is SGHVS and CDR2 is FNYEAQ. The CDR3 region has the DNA TGTGCCAGCAGCTTCGGGGCCGGGACAGGGGTGTATGAGCAGTTCTTC. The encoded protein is CASSFGAGTGVYEQFF.